This T cell receptor beta chain was retrieved from a study of shared clonotypes between healthy human individuals. Study as a whole: For every donor, three CD4 naive, three CD4 memory, two CD8 naive and one CD8 memory plates were used. Notes on the study in general: Generation of non-shared clonotypes was less probable than generation of clonotypes shared by all four donors.

Produced via immunoSEQ multiplex PCR; TCRdb's table is partial and in-frame only. Here the sample spans some 2 million clones, about 95% being singletons. V lost 6 bases, J lost 3 bases, and 15 bases lay in between. Per the germline V gene, CDR1 is SQVTM and CDR2 is ANQGSEA. This CDR3 has 14 amino acids. Concerning this clone itself: Its antigen is undetermined.

As defined, naive CD8 cells were CD45RO-negative and positively selected for CCR7, with terminally differentiated effector memory CD45RA+ cells excluded. The sequencing input was naive CD8+ T cells sorted from blood. The sequence was obtained from a man aged 18-30 years in good health. The chain employs TRBV29-1 and TRBJ2-1, with D tentatively TRBD1 or TRBD2 (5 bases each). In DNA, the CDR3 is TGCAGCGTCACGGGGCCTAGCTTCTACAATGAGCAGTTCTTC. It translates to CSVTGPSFYNEQFF.